Included here is one T cell receptor (beta chain) sequence, with context. Its cognate antigen is unknown. The sample originates from a study of cytomegalovirus exposure and HLA in healthy donors. Study-level information: It was reported in a later analysis that the 120 validation repertoires used the same platform as the 650 to 800 first-cohort repertoires. General observations from the study: According to the study, 160 or so TCR beta chains were cytomegalovirus-associated.

Generated by immunoSEQ multiplex PCR, the TCRdb table keeps only in-frame clones and is missing some. This sample has 50,000 to 65,000 clones; about 96% occur once, and the top ten carry approximately 1%. The CDR3 is made up of 14 amino acids. Germline V CDR1 and CDR2: LNHDA, SQIVND (reference sequence). Trimming took 10 bases from V and 3 from J; bases not matched to a gene: 7. The genes are TRBV19 and TRBJ1-3, with TRBD1 matching over 9 bases. Sample: PBMCs. This receptor was obtained from a woman aged 18-29 years in good health and CMV-seronegative. The DNA of the CDR3 is TGTGCCACCAAGCCGGACAGGGGTGGAAACACCATATATTTT. It translates to CATKPDRGGNTIYF.